This T cell receptor beta chain appears in the sequencing data of a study of shared T cell receptors in the human thymus. Looked up from germline, CDR1 is KGHSH and CDR2 is LQKENI. This CDR3 contains 15 residues. The V gene lost 1 base and the J gene lost 4 bases, with 14 bases spanning the gap. This clone appeared once. The table came from immunoSEQ multiplex PCR; TCRdb's copy has only in-frame clones and leaves some out. The data contain about 380,000 clones, around 93% of them singletons. The chain combines TRBV18 with TRBJ2-7, with D unresolved. The origin of this receptor is a human donor. Source material: thymocytes. The CDR3 DNA follows: TGTGCCAGCTCACCACGCGTAGGCATCTTTTACGAGCAGTACTTC. It is translated as CASSPRVGIFYEQYF.